This entry lists 14 T cell receptor beta chains sequenced from one sample in a study of early T cells in non-severe SARS-CoV-2 infection. Via MiXCR, TCRdb re-called the 5' RACE reads, giving one row per CDR3 protein. The data show around 44,000 distinct CDR3 sequences, around 10% seen once. Sequenced sample: whole blood. The receptors were gathered from an adult who was a healthcare worker with PCR-confirmed SARS-CoV-2 infection or an uninfected control (not recorded which).

The sample holds a few counts of this clonotype. The chain links TRBV18 to TRBJ1-2; D is undetermined. Trimming stripped 6 bases from V and 1 base from J, with 9 bases between. The CDR3 is 13 residues long. Germline CDR1 and CDR2: KGHSH and LQKENI. The DNA for the CDR3 is TGTGCCAGCTCGCCGGTCGATAACTATGGCTACACCTTC. It codes for CASSPVDNYGYTF.

This clonotype was counted between two and nine times. The rearrangement uses TRBV9 and TRBJ1-5; TRBD1 might be the D (6 bases). From germline, CDR1 is SGDLS and CDR2 YYNGEE. The CDR3 consists of 14 residues. Trimming cost V 7 bases and J 1 base, with 12 bases left between them. CDR3 in amino acids: CASSTGTSNQPQHF. The DNA for the CDR3 is TGTGCCAGCTCGACAGGAACGAGCAATCAGCCCCAGCATTTT.

The table lists this clonotype with many counts. The J gene is TRBJ2-1, the V gene TRBV2; D not resolved. Trimming shortened V by 4 bases and J by 0 bases, and 13 bases separated the two germline ends. This CDR3 comprises 16 residues. CDR1 and CDR2 from the germline V gene are SNHLY and FYNNEI. CDR3 in DNA: TGTGCCAGCAGTGGGGTGGTACTTAGCTCCTACAATGAGCAGTTCTTC. As protein: CASSGVVLSSYNEQFF.

This clonotype was observed many times. The V and J genes are TRBV20-1 and TRBJ2-3, with 9 bases aligning to TRBD2. The germline CDR1 and CDR2 sequences are DFQATT and SNEGSKA (reference sequence). CDR3 length equals 16 residues. V gave up 5 bases and J gave up 2 bases; unmatched junction bases: 11. The CDR3 is CSAQPGLAGITDTQYF. The CDR3 bases are TGCAGTGCTCAGCCGGGGCTAGCGGGGATCACAGATACGCAGTATTTT.

Only a few counts were recorded for this clonotype. J is TRBJ2-7 and V is TRBV28; the D is unclear. The CDR3 sequence is 13 residues long. Deletions cut 3 bases from V and 10 bases from J, with 16 bases between. The germline gives CDR1 MDHEN, CDR2 SYDVKM. CDR3 nucleotides: TGTGCCAGCAGTTTCCCCGGTAGGTCTTACCAGTACTTC. Amino acids: CASSFPGRSYQYF.

This clonotype occurred many times. The chain carries TRBV21-1 and TRBJ2-3; TRBD2 is the table's D call and was not checked against the DNA. TRBV21-1 is a pseudogene segment. This CDR3 is 14 amino acids long. The CDR3 reads CASSASASTDTQYF. For the CDR3, the DNA is TGTGCCAGCAGCGCTAGCGCCAGCACAGATACGCAGTATTTT.

This clonotype has a count of ten or more. The V and J genes are TRBV20-1 and TRBJ2-3; TRBD1 agrees at 7 bases. The CDR3 is 14 amino acids. V lost 1 base, J lost 10 bases, and 11 bases stayed unmatched. The V gene's germline CDR1 is DFQATT and CDR2 SNEGSKA (reference sequence). CDR3 sequence reads: CSARATGQYGAQYF. The CDR3 DNA reads TGCAGTGCTAGAGCCACGGGACAGTACGGGGCGCAGTATTTT.

There are a few counts of this clonotype. This chain links TRBV29-1 with TRBJ1-1; no definite D call. Germline CDR1 and CDR2: SQVTM and ANQGSEA. The CDR3 extends over 13 amino acids. Between the trimmed V and J ends, which lost 4 bases and 4 bases, there was a span of 13 bases. CDR3 bases: TGCAGCGTTGTTCAGGTGGCGGGCACTGAAGCTTTCTTT. The encoded protein is CSVVQVAGTEAFF.

In this sample, this clonotype turned up many times. This rearrangement joins TRBV7-6 to TRBJ2-1; the match to TRBD1 covers 9 bases. Trimming removed 4 bases from V and 3 bases from J; junction bases left unmatched: 4. Germline CDR1 and CDR2: SGHVS and FNYEAQ. The CDR3 has 15 residues. Here the CDR3 reads CASSSRDRDYNEQFF. The CDR3 coding sequence is TGTGCCAGCAGCTCCCGGGACAGGGACTACAATGAGCAGTTCTTC.

The chain is built from TRBV20-1 and TRBJ2-7, with D unresolved. Trimming took 1 base from V and 7 from J, leaving 8 bases between them. Germline CDR1 DFQATT, CDR2 SNEGSKA (reference sequence). The CDR3 totals 11 residues. DNA of the CDR3: TGCAGTGCTAGAGCCGCTCGGGAGCAGTACTTC. Translation: CSARAAREQYF.

This clonotype was recorded many times. The rearrangement uses TRBV7-9 and TRBJ2-7, with D hard to call. Trimming shortened V by 6 bases and J by 2 bases, and 14 bases separated the two germline ends. Germline V gene lookup returns CDR1 SEHNR and CDR2 FQNEAQ (reference sequence). The CDR3 has 14 residues. The CDR3 DNA reads as TGTGCCAGCAGACCTCGACAAGCCGCCTACGAGCAGTACTTC. Protein product: CASRPRQAAYEQYF.

This clonotype has a count of ten or more. V gene TRBV6-4 combines with J gene TRBJ2-1; D ambiguous. CDR3 size: 16 residues. Germline CDR1 and CDR2: MRHNA and SNTAGT. The germline V and J ends were trimmed by 3 bases and 1 base, with 13 bases remaining between them. CDR3 region: CASSEMRSISYNEQFF. The CDR3 DNA reads TGTGCCAGCAGTGAAATGCGGAGTATATCCTACAATGAGCAGTTCTTC.

This rearrangement joins TRBV11-3 to TRBJ2-3, with D possibly TRBD2 on 5 matching bases. The CDR3 runs to 14 residues. The germline V gene has CDR1 SGHNT and CDR2 YENEEA. The V and J ends lost 5 bases and 5 bases respectively, with 14 bases between them. This CDR3 is CASSPGTGKDTQYF. The CDR3 region has the DNA TGTGCCAGCAGCCCCGGTACGGGGAAAGATACGCAGTATTTT.

This clonotype was found many times. The V call is TRBV19, the J call TRBJ2-1; tentative D call: TRBD2 (6 bases). The CDR3 has 15 residues. Looked up from germline, CDR1 is LNHDA and CDR2 is SQIVND (reference sequence). Trimming took 1 base from V and 7 from J, leaving 14 bases between them. The CDR3 DNA is TGTGCCAGTAGTATAGGCGGGGCGGGGTTGAATGAGCAGTTCTTC. This codes for CASSIGGAGLNEQFF.